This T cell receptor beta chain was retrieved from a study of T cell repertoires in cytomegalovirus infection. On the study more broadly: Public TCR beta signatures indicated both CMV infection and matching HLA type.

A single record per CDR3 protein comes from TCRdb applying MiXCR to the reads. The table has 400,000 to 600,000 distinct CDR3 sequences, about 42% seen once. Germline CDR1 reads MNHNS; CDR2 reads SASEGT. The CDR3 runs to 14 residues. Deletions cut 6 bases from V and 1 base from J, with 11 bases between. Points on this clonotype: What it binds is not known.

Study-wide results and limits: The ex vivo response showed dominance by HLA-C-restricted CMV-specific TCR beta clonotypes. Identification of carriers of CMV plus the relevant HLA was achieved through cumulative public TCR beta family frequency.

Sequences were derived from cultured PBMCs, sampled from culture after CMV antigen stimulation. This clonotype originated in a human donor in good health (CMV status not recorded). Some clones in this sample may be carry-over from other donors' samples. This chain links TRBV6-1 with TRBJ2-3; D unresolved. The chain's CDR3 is CASSALRGTDTQYF. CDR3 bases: TGTGCCAGCAGCGCCCTTCGCGGCACAGATACGCAGTATTTT.